This TCR beta chain was sequenced during a study of blood T cell repertoires in COVID-19. Some clones are missing from TCRdb's copy, which holds only in-frame ones; the method was immunoSEQ multiplex PCR. The sample has around 180,000 clones, roughly 91% seen once; the top ten hold 4% to 5.5%. V shed 0 bases and J shed 4 bases, with 13 bases lying between them. Germline V CDR1 and CDR2: SGHRS, YFSETQ. CDR3 length: 16 amino acids. The sequence derives from a human donor in a cohort sampled during active COVID-19. The chain couples TRBV5-1 to TRBJ2-2, with a weak D call TRBD2 (5 bases). The sample taken for sequencing was peripheral blood. The chain's CDR3 is CASSLDGELRTGELFF. CDR3 coding DNA: TGCGCCAGCAGCTTGGACGGGGAATTGCGCACCGGGGAGCTGTTTTTT.